This TCR beta chain originates from a study of neurological immune-mediated disorders. Looking at the study overall: The disease course was relapsing-remitting in around 31 and secondary progressive in about 9% of the 34 multiple sclerosis patients. Study-level results: The most TCR clonal expansion was seen in HTLV-1-associated myelopathy, whereas the least was seen in multiple sclerosis, below the level in healthy controls.

This clonotype was counted at least ten times. Its target is not known. This CDR3 has 13 residues. V shed 5 bases, J shed 5 bases, and the junction held 5 bases outside the gene matches. Germline CDR1 DFQATT, CDR2 SNEGSKA (reference sequence). The cDNA came from 5'RACE, which used 10-nucleotide random UMIs. TCRdb analysed the 5' RACE reads with MiXCR anew, one entry per CDR3 protein. Found here are 55,000 to 65,000 distinct CDR3 sequences, less than 4% of them singletons; the top ten hold under 2.5%. The unsorted libraries originated from 2 million PBMCs that had been stored at -80 C. The rearrangement joins TRBV20-1 to TRBJ2-7; 11 positions match TRBD1. The sequence came from a woman in her fifties or sixties with multiple sclerosis. Specimen: PBMCs. The CDR3 region has the DNA TGCAGTGCTGAGAGGACAGGGGGCGACGAGCAGTACTTC. The encoded protein is CSAERTGGDEQYF.